The 32 T cell receptor beta chains in this list originate from one sample, sequenced in a study of graft-versus-host responses after intestinal transplantation. This table comes from immunoSEQ multiplex PCR, and its TCRdb copy is limited to in-frame clones, with some not included. The sample includes nearly 110,000 clones, around 90% of them seen just once. No antigen has been identified for these receptors. The source material was unstimulated CD4+ T cells sorted from spleen or lymph node cells, sampled before transplant. The source is a human donor who was the organ donor for an intestinal transplant.

The V gene is TRBV2, the J gene TRBJ1-5; D call uncertain. Trimming shortened V by 3 bases and J by 2 bases, and 8 bases separated the two germline ends. The germline gives CDR1 SNHLY, CDR2 FYNNEI. This CDR3 spans 14 amino acids. The CDR3 loop is CASSEEGGNQPQHF. Here the CDR3 DNA reads TGTGCCAGCAGTGAGGAGGGAGGCAATCAGCCCCAGCATTTT.

The chain employs TRBV5-1 and TRBJ1-4; no definite D call. This CDR3 is 14 amino acids long. CDR1 SGHRS and CDR2 YFSETQ come from the germline V gene. V lost 0 bases, J lost 0 bases, and 3 bases lay in between. In nucleotides, the CDR3 is TGCGCCAGCAGCTTGGGGGCAACTAATGAAAAACTGTTTTTT. Translation: CASSLGATNEKLFF.

The chain employs TRBV5-4 and TRBJ2-1; D is undetermined. Germline loops: CDR1 SGHNT, CDR2 YYREEE (reference sequence). The V end lost 2 bases, the J end lost 7 bases, and 4 bases lay between the germline ends. There are 11 residues in the CDR3. CDR3 coding DNA: TGTGCCAGCAGCTTTGAGAATGAGCAGTTCTTC. Protein: CASSFENEQFF.

The rearrangement uses TRBV11-3 and TRBJ2-7; 7 bases are shared with TRBD2. CDR1 is SGHNT and CDR2 is YENEEA in the germline V gene. This CDR3 comprises 14 residues. V shed 3 bases, J shed 0 bases, and the junction held 2 bases outside the gene matches. CDR3 sequence (DNA): TGTGCCAGCAGCTTGGGCGGGAGCTCCTACGAGCAGTACTTC. Translation: CASSLGGSSYEQYF.

This clone was observed a handful of times. This rearrangement joins TRBV9 to TRBJ2-1; 10 positions match TRBD2. The CDR3 sequence is 14 residues long. Germline-derived CDR1 and CDR2 are SGDLS and YYNGEE. V was pared by 1 base and J by 5 bases, with 0 bases of the junction left unmatched. DNA for the CDR3: TGTGCCAGCAGCGTACTAGCGGGAGACAATGAGCAGTTCTTC. The encoded protein is CASSVLAGDNEQFF. The full variable domain, in which reference TRBV9 and TRBJ2-1 provide the parts outside the CDR3, is DSGVTQTPKHLITATGQRVTLRCSPRSGDLSVYWYQQSLDQGLQFLIQYYNGEERAKGNILERFSAQQFPDLHSELNLSSLELGDSALYFCASSVLAGDNEQFFGPGTRLTVL.

This clone was seen a handful of times. This sequence joins TRBV10-1 and TRBJ2-7; D remains unclear. Deletions cut 0 bases from V and 10 bases from J, with 16 bases between. The CDR3 has 14 amino acids. Germline CDR1 is WNHNN and CDR2 is SYGVQD (reference sequence). The CDR3 spells CASSESRQKAVQYF. CDR3 nucleotide sequence: TGCGCCAGCAGTGAGTCCAGGCAGAAAGCCGTCCAGTACTTC.

This chain links TRBV12-5 with TRBJ1-4; no definite D call. Germline V gives CDR1 LGHNT, CDR2 FRNRAP. V dropped 0 bases and J dropped 4 bases, with 12 bases sitting between them. This CDR3 is built from 16 residues. CDR3 sequence (DNA): TGTGCTAGTGGTTTGGTAAGCTCGGATGGTAATGAAAAACTGTTTTTT. Translating gives CASGLVSSDGNEKLFF.

Concerning this clone itself: The same CDR3 also results from other DNA sequences found in this sample. V usage is TRBV13 and J usage is TRBJ1-6, with D possibly being TRBD1 (5 bases). Trimming cost V 2 bases and J 10 bases, with 15 bases left between them. CDR3 length: 15 amino acids. CDR1 is PRHDT, CDR2 FYEKMQ, per germline (reference sequence). CDR3 DNA sequence: TGTGCCAGCAGCTTACGGGGAAGGGGACCATCACCCCTCCACTTT. It is translated as CASSLRGRGPSPLHF.

The chain has TRBV5-1 and TRBJ2-2, with 7 bases aligning to TRBD1. This CDR3 contains 16 residues. V lost 5 bases to trimming and J lost 4 bases; unmatched junction nucleotides: 11. Germline lookup yields CDR1 SGHRS and CDR2 YFSETQ. In DNA, the CDR3 is TGCGCCAGCAGTCGGGACAGAGCCCCCGGCACCGGGGAGCTGTTTTTT. Protein sequence: CASSRDRAPGTGELFF.

This clone was recorded a few times. The CDR3 region has the DNA TGTGCCAGCAGTTACCGGACAGGGAACTATGGCTACACCTTC. It encodes CASSYRTGNYGYTF. V gene TRBV6-6 combines with J gene TRBJ1-2; TRBD1 matches 8 bases. The CDR3 length is 14 residues. Germline V gene data show CDR1 as MNHNY and CDR2 as SVGAGI (reference sequence). V trimming: 2 bases; J trimming: 2 bases; junction bases outside the gene matches: 1.

This clone has a handful of counts. The rearrangement uses TRBV30 and TRBJ1-2; the match to TRBD1 covers 8 bases. Germline V lookup: CDR1 GTSNPN, CDR2 SVGIG (reference sequence). The V and J ends lost 3 bases and 4 bases, in that order; junction bases with no gene match: 10. The CDR3 contains 15 residues. CDR3 nucleotide sequence: TGTGCCTGGAGCCCCCCGGACAGGGAGGGCTATGGCTACACCTTC. It is translated as CAWSPPDREGYGYTF.

The genes are TRBV2 and TRBJ2-1, with D tentatively TRBD2 (7 bases). The CDR3 totals 15 residues. Germline V CDR1 and CDR2: SNHLY, FYNNEI. Trimming shortened V by 5 bases and J by 4 bases, and 15 bases separated the two germline ends. The CDR3 here is CASSSMGGAYNEQFF. Written as DNA, the CDR3 is TGTGCCAGCAGTTCCATGGGGGGGGCTTACAATGAGCAGTTCTTC.

The chain employs TRBV5-1 and TRBJ1-1; no clear D. This CDR3 spans 15 amino acids. Trimming stripped 1 base from V and 5 bases from J, with 15 bases between. Germline CDR1 and CDR2: SGHRS and YFSETQ. Here the CDR3 DNA reads TGCGCCAGCAGCTTGCCCCGACGGGAAGGGACTGAAGCTTTCTTT. It codes for CASSLPRREGTEAFF.

V gene TRBV7-2 combines with J gene TRBJ1-1; the D is unclear. The ends were cut back, 5 bases at V and 3 bases at J, with 22 bases in the middle. There are 17 residues in the CDR3. Germline V CDR1 and CDR2: SGHTA, FQGNSA. CDR3: CASSQNKGGWRHTEAFF. Written as DNA, the CDR3 is TGTGCCAGCAGCCAAAACAAGGGAGGGTGGCGTCACACTGAAGCTTTCTTT.

The genes are TRBV5-1 and TRBJ2-3; 9 positions match TRBD2. Germline trimming cut 3 bases from V and 0 bases from J; bases unmatched to any gene: 17. CDR1 and CDR2 from the germline V gene are SGHRS and YFSETQ. The CDR3 consists of 20 residues. This chain's CDR3 is CASSYPRRFSGGESTDTQYF. Here the CDR3 DNA reads TGCGCCAGCAGCTACCCCCGTCGATTTAGCGGGGGCGAGAGCACAGATACGCAGTATTTT.

V usage is TRBV5-1 and J usage is TRBJ1-4, with a possible D match to TRBD1 (6 bases). Between the trimmed V and J ends, which lost 3 bases and 8 bases, there was a span of 11 bases. The CDR3 is 13 residues long. Germline CDR1 and CDR2: SGHRS and YFSETQ. Here the CDR3 reads CASSWTEKEKLFF. CDR3 nucleotides: TGCGCCAGCAGCTGGACAGAGAAAGAAAAACTGTTTTTT.

The chain is built from TRBV7-2 and TRBJ2-7; D possibly corresponds to TRBD2 (5 bases). The ends were cut back, 0 bases at V and 0 bases at J, with 12 bases in the middle. Germline CDR1 SGHTA, CDR2 FQGNSA. CDR3 length: 16 residues. The DNA for the CDR3 is TGTGCCAGCAGCTTAGCGCACAGCGGAACCTCCTACGAGCAGTACTTC. Translating it yields CASSLAHSGTSYEQYF.

The chain has TRBV19 and TRBJ1-5; perhaps TRBD1 as D (5 bases). Trimming took off 1 base at V and 4 bases at J, with 17 bases between the two ends. CDR3 length: 17 residues. Germline V gene sequence: CDR1 LNHDA, CDR2 SQIVND (reference sequence). CDR3 coding DNA: TGTGCCAGTAGTATAGCAGGGTGGATGGGGGTAAATCAGCCCCAGCATTTT. It encodes CASSIAGWMGVNQPQHF.

V and J are TRBV5-1 and TRBJ2-5; maybe TRBD2 (5 bases). Trimming shortened V by 4 bases and J by 5 bases, and 12 bases separated the two germline ends. The length of the CDR3 is 13 residues. Germline loops: CDR1 SGHRS, CDR2 YFSETQ. In nucleotides, the CDR3 is TGCGCCAGCAGCCCCGGGAATGAGGAGACCCAGTACTTC. It encodes CASSPGNEETQYF.

The V call is TRBV7-6, the J call TRBJ2-5; tentatively, D is TRBD2 (6 bases). The DNA end is a closer match to TRBJ2-7, so the J assignment may be wrong. This CDR3 has 15 residues. CDR1 SGHVS and CDR2 FNYEAQ come from the germline V gene. The CDR3 loop is CASSPQEGFAYEQYF. CDR3 sequence (DNA): TGTGCCAGCAGCCCCCAGGAGGGGTTCGCCTACGAGCAGTACTTC.

The chain has TRBV27 and TRBJ2-7, with D uncertain. V was clipped by 1 base and J by 2 bases, with 6 bases between them. Germline assignment: CDR1 MNHEY and CDR2 SMNVEV (reference sequence). The CDR3 is 13 residues long. The CDR3 loop reads CASSLLGTYEQYF. CDR3 DNA: TGTGCCAGCAGTTTATTGGGGACCTACGAGCAGTACTTC.

In its sample, this clone was seen once. The rearrangement links TRBV10-1 to TRBJ2-1; possible D gene TRBD2, 6 bases. The CDR3 spans 15 residues. The germline CDR1 and CDR2 sequences are WNHNN and SYGVQD (reference sequence). The ends were cut back, 2 bases at V and 5 bases at J, with 13 bases in the middle. CDR3 nucleotide sequence: TGCGCCAGCAGTGAGGAAGGGAGGTTGGACAATGAGCAGTTCTTC. Protein product: CASSEEGRLDNEQFF.

This clone was observed once. CDR3 loop: CASRRETTNEKLFF. Here the CDR3 DNA reads TGTGCCAGCAGGAGGGAAACCACTAATGAAAAACTGTTTTTT. The chain carries TRBV2 and TRBJ1-4; D call uncertain. Germline values: CDR1 SNHLY, CDR2 FYNNEI. The CDR3 sequence is 14 residues long. V shed 6 bases and J shed 2 bases, with 10 bases lying between them.

This chain links TRBV9 with TRBJ2-3; 9 nucleotides match TRBD2. Trimming removed 3 bases from V and 3 bases from J; junction bases left unmatched: 5. This CDR3 spans 15 amino acids. The V gene's germline CDR1 is SGDLS and CDR2 YYNGEE. The CDR3 is CASSGRRGGTDTQYF. CDR3 DNA sequence: TGTGCCAGCAGCGGGAGGCGGGGGGGGACAGATACGCAGTATTTT.

This clone came up once. The J gene is TRBJ2-7, the V gene TRBV6-1; a possible D gene is TRBD1 (6 bases). The CDR3 contains 13 residues. Germline V gene sequence: CDR1 MNHNS, CDR2 SASEGT. The V end was cut by 11 bases, the J end by 3 bases, with 17 bases between. The CDR3 sequence: CAVLRDTGYEQYF. CDR3 in DNA: TGTGCCGTACTCCGGGACACGGGCTACGAGCAGTACTTC.

The V and J genes are TRBV18 and TRBJ1-1, with TRBD1 as a possible D gene (6 bases). Per the germline V gene, CDR1 is KGHSH and CDR2 is LQKENI. The CDR3 loop spans 13 amino acids. V lost 5 bases to trimming and J lost 2 bases, with 9 bases between them. The CDR3 DNA sequence: TGTGCCAGCTCAGCAGGGGTCAACACTGAAGCTTTCTTT. Its translation is CASSAGVNTEAFF.

As regards this clone: Other nucleotide sequences from this sample produce the same CDR3. The chain couples TRBV30 to TRBJ1-1; D may be TRBD1 (6 bases). The V and J ends lost 2 bases and 6 bases respectively, with 19 bases between them. This CDR3 region has 15 residues. CDR1 and CDR2 from the germline V gene are GTSNPN and SVGIG (reference sequence). The CDR3 reads CAWSPWGGGGAEAFF. CDR3 nucleotide sequence: TGTGCCTGGAGTCCTTGGGGGGGAGGGGGTGCTGAAGCTTTCTTT.

This clone was seen only once. This sequence joins TRBV6-1 and TRBJ1-4, with D unresolved. Looked up from germline, CDR1 is MNHNS and CDR2 is SASEGT. The CDR3 loop spans 13 amino acids. Trimming stripped 4 bases from V and 7 bases from J, with 10 bases between. CDR3 amino acids: CASSASVSEKLFF. CDR3 sequence (DNA): TGTGCCAGCAGTGCTTCAGTAAGTGAAAAACTGTTTTTT.

V is TRBV6-4 and J is TRBJ1-5; 8 bases line up with TRBD1. Germline CDR1 MRHNA, CDR2 SNTAGT. Germline trimming cut 5 bases from V and 3 bases from J; bases unmatched to any gene: 15. CDR3 length: 18 amino acids. CDR3 sequence (DNA): TGTGCCAGCAGTCCGGACAGGGCCAAGATCTTAATCAATCAGCCCCAGCATTTT. Amino acids: CASSPDRAKILINQPQHF.

CDR3 DNA: TGTGCCAGCAAAGGGGGCTCTTATAATTCACCCCTCCACTTT. Translating gives CASKGGSYNSPLHF. The chain has TRBV6-5 and TRBJ1-6; 7 bases match TRBD1. The CDR3 has 14 residues. With 7 bases clipped from V and 4 bases from J, the junction kept 4 bases outside the gene matches. CDR1 MNHEY and CDR2 SVGAGI come from the germline V gene.

A few counts support this clone. The sample has other DNA sequences that encode this CDR3 too. The chain carries TRBV9 and TRBJ2-3; D unresolved. Between the trimmed V and J ends, which lost 0 bases and 3 bases, there was a span of 5 bases. Germline loops: CDR1 SGDLS, CDR2 YYNGEE. CDR3 length: 13 amino acids. The CDR3: CASSVGVTDTQYF. The DNA of the CDR3 is TGTGCCAGCAGCGTAGGGGTGACAGATACGCAGTATTTT.

V gene TRBV7-8 combines with J gene TRBJ1-2, with D maybe TRBD1 (5 bases). V was cut by 5 bases and J by 5 bases, with 21 bases left in between. The CDR3 totals 16 residues. Germline lookup yields CDR1 SGHVS and CDR2 FQNEAQ. CDR3 nucleotides: TGTGCCAGCAGCACACCCAGACGGGGGAGCTTTTATGGCTACACCTTC. Protein product: CASSTPRRGSFYGYTF.